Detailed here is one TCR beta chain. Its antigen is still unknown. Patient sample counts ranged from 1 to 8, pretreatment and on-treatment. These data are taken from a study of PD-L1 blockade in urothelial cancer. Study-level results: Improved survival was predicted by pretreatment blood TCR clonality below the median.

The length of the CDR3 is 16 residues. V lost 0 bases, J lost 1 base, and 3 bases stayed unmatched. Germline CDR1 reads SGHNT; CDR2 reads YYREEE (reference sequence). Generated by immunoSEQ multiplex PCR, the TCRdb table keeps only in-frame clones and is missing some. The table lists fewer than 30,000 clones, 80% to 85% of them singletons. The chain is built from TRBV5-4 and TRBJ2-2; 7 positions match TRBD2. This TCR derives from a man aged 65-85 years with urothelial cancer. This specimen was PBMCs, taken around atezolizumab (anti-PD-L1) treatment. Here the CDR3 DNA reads TGTGCCAGCAGCTTGGCTCCGGGAGGGAACACCGGGGAGCTGTTTTTT. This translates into CASSLAPGGNTGELFF.